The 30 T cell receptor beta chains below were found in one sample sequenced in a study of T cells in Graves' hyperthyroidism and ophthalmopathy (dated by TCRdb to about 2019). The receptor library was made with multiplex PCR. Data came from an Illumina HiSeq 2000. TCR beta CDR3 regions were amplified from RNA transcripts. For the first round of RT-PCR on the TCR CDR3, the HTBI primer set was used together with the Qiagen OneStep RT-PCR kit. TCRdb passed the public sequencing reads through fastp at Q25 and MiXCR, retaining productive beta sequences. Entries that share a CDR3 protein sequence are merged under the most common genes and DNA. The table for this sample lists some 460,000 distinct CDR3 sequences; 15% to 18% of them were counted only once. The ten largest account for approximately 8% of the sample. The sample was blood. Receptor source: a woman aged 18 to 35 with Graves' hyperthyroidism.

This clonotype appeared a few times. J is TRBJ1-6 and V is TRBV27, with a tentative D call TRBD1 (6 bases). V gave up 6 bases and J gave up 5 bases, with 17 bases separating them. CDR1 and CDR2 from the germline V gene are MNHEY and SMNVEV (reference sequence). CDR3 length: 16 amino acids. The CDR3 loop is CASSRLMTGDNSPLHF. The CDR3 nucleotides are TGTGCCAGCAGCCGCCTTATGACAGGTGATAATTCACCCCTCCACTTT.

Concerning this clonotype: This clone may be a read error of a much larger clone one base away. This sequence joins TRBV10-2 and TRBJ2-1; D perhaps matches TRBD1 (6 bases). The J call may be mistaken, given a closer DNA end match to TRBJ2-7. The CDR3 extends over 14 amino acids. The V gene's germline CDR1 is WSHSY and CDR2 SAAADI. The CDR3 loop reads CASSESGGHNEQYF. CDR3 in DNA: TGCGCCAGCAGTGAGTCTGGGGGCCACAATGAGCAGTACTTC.

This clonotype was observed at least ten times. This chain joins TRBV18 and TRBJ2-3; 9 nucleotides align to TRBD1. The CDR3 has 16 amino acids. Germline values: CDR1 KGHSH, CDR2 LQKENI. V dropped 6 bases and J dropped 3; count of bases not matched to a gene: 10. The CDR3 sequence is CASSPGTGSITDTQYF. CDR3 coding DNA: TGTGCCAGCTCGCCCGGGACAGGGTCTATTACAGATACGCAGTATTTT.

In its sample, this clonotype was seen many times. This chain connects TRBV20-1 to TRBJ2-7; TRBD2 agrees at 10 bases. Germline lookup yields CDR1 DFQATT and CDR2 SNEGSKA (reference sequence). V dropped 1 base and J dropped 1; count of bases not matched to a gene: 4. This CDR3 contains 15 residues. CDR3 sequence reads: CSARVLAGESYEQYF. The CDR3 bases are TGCAGTGCTAGAGTCCTAGCGGGGGAATCCTACGAGCAGTACTTC.

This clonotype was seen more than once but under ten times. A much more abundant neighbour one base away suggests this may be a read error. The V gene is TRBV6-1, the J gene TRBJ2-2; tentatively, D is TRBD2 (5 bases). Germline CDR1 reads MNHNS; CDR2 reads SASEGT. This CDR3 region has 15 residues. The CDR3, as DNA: TGTGCCAGCAGTTACGTGCTAGGTCGCACCGGGGAGCCGTTTTTT. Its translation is CASSYVLGRTGEPFF.

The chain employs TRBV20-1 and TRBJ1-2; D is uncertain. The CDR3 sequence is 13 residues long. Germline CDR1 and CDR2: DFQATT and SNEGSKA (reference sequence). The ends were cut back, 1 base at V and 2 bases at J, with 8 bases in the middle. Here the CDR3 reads CSARGAGNYGYTF. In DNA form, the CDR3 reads TGCAGTGCTAGAGGAGCCGGGAACTATGGCTACACCTTC.

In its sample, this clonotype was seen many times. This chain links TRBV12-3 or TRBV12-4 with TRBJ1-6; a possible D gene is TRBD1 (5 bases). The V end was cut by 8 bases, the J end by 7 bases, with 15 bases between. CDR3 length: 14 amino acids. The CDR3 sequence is CASQPAGPNSPLHF. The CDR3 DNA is TGTGCCAGCCAACCGGCAGGGCCAAATTCACCCCTCCACTTT.

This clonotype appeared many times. The CDR3 sequence: CSAPRRAGGDTQYF. Here the CDR3 DNA reads TGCAGTGCTCCCAGGAGAGCGGGAGGGGATACGCAGTATTTT. The V call is TRBV20-1, the J call TRBJ2-3; TRBD2 matches 10 bases. The V gene end was trimmed by 5 bases and the J gene end by 6 bases; junction bases not matched to a gene: 8. This CDR3 region has 14 residues. Looked up from germline, CDR1 is DFQATT and CDR2 is SNEGSKA (reference sequence).

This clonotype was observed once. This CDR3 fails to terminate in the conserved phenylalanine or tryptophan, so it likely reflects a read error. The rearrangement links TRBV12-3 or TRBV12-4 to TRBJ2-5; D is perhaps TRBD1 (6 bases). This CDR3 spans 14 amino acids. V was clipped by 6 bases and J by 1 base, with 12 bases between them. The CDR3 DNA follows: TGTGCCAGCAGCATCCAGGACAGCCAAGAGACCCAGTACTTG. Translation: CASSIQDSQETQYL.

CDR3 bases: TGTGCCAGCAGCGCTTTTAATGAGCAGTTCTTC. Translated, it gives CASSAFNEQFF. The V gene is TRBV9, the J gene TRBJ2-1; unclear D gene. V was cut by 3 bases and J by 7 bases, with 5 bases left in between. Germline V gene sequence: CDR1 SGDLS, CDR2 YYNGEE. This CDR3 has 11 amino acids.

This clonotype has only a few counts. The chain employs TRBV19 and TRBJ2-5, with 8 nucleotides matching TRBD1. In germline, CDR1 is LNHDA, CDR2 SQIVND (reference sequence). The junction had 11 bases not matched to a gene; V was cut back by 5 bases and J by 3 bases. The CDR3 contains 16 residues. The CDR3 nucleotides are TGTGCCAGTAGTGCGACAGGGGTCGGTTTTAAAGAGACCCAGTACTTC. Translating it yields CASSATGVGFKETQYF.

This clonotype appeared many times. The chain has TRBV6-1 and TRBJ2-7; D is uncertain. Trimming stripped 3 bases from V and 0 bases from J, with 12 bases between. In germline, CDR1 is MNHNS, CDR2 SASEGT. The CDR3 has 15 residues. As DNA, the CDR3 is TGTGCCAGCAGTGACCGGCCTTCAAGCTCCTACGAGCAGTACTTC. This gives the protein CASSDRPSSSYEQYF.

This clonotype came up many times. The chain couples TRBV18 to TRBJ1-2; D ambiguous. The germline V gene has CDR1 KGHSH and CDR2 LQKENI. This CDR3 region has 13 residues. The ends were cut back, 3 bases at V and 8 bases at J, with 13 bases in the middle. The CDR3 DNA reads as TGTGCCAGCTCACCGGACCAGGACGAGGGCTACACCTTC. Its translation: CASSPDQDEGYTF.

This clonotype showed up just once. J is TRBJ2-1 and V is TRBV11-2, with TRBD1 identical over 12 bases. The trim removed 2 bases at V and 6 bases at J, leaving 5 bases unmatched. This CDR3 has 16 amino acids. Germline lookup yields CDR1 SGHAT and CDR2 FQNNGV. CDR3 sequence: CASSLSGTGGCNEQFF. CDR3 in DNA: TGTGCCAGCAGCTTATCCGGGACAGGGGGCTGCAATGAGCAGTTCTTC.

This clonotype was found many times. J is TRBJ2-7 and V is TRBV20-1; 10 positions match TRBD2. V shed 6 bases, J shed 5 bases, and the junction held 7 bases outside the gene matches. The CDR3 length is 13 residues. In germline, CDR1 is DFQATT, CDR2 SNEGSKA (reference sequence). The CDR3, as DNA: TGCAGTGCCTCTAGCGGGAGAGACGACGAGCAGTACTTC. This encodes CSASSGRDDEQYF.

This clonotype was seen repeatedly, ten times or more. The CDR3 sequence is CATSRDRQGSGELFF. The DNA for the CDR3 is TGTGCCACCAGCAGAGATCGACAGGGATCCGGGGAGCTGTTTTTT. V and J are TRBV15 and TRBJ2-2, with 7 bases matching TRBD1. There are 15 residues in the CDR3. V gave up 0 bases and J gave up 6 bases; unmatched junction bases: 4. CDR1 is LNHNV, CDR2 YYDKDF, per germline (reference sequence).

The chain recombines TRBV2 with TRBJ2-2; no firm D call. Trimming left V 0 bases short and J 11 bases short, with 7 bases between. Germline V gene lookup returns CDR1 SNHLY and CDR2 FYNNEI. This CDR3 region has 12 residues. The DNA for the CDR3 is TGTGCCAGCAGTGAAGCGAGGTTCGAGCTGTTTTTT. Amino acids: CASSEARFELFF.

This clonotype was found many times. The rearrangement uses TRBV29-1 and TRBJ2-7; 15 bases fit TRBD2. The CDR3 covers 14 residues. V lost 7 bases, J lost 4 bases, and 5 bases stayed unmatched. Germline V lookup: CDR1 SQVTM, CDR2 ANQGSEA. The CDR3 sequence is CSGRGTSGGYEQYF. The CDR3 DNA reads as TGCAGCGGACGAGGGACTAGCGGGGGGTACGAGCAGTACTTC.

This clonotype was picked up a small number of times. For the CDR3, the DNA is TGTGCCAGCAGCTCCGGGACAGGCCACGGGGAGCTGTTTTTT. Translated, it gives CASSSGTGHGELFF. The gene calls are TRBV11-2 and TRBJ2-2; 8 bases match TRBD1. Per the germline V gene, CDR1 is SGHAT and CDR2 is FQNNGV. Unmatched junction bases numbered 5, after V lost 4 bases and J lost 7 bases. The CDR3 extends over 14 amino acids. Based on the CDR3 plus reference TRBV11-2 and TRBJ2-2, the full variable domain is EAGVAQSPRYKIIEKRQSVAFWCNPISGHATLYWYQQILGQGPKLLIQFQNNGVVDDSQLPKDRFSAERLKGVDSTLKIQPAKLEDSAVYLCASSSGTGHGELFFGEGSRLTVL.

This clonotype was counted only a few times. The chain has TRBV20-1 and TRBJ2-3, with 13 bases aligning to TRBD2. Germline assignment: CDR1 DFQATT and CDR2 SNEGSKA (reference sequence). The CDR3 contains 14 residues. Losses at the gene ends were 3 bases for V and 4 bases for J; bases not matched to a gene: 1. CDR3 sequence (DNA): TGCAGTGCTAGTACTAGCGGGGGGGCAGATACGCAGTATTTT. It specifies CSASTSGGADTQYF.

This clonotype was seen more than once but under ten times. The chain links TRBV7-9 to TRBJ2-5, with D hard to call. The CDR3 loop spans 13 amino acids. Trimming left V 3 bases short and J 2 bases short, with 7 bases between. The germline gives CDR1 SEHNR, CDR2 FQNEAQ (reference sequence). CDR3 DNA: TGTGCCAGCAGCTTCGCGGAGCAAGAGACCCAGTACTTC. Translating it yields CASSFAEQETQYF.

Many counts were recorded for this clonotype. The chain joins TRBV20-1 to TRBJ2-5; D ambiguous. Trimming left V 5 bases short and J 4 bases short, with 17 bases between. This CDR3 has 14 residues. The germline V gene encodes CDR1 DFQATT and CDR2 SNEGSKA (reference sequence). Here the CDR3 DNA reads TGCAGTGCTTTTGACCCCCAAAGGACAGAGACCCAGTACTTC. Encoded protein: CSAFDPQRTETQYF.

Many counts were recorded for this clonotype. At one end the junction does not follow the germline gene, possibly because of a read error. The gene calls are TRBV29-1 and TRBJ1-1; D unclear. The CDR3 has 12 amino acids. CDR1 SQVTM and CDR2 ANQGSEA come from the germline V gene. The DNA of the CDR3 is TGCAGCGTCGAAGGAGGCCTAGGTGAAGCTTTCTTT. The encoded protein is CSVEGGLGEAFF. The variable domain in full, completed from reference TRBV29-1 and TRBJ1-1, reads SAVISQKPSRDICQRGTSLTIQCQVDSQVTMMFWYRQQPGQSLTLIATANQGSEATYESGFVIDKFPISRPNLTFSTLTVSNMSPEDSSIYLCSVEGGLGEAFFGQGTRLTVV.

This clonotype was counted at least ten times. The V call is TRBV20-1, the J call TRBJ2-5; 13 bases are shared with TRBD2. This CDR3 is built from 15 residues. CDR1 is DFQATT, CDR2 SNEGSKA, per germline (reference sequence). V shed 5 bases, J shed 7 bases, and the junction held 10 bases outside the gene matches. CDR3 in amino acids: CSAPAGTSGMGTQYF. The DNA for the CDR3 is TGCAGTGCTCCCGCCGGGACTAGCGGGATGGGGACCCAGTACTTC.

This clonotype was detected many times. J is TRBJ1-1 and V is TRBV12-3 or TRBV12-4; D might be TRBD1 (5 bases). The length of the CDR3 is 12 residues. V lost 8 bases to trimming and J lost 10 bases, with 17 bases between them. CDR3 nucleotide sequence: TGTGCCAGCCGAGACGGGACGGAGCGAGCTTTCTTT. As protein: CASRDGTERAFF.

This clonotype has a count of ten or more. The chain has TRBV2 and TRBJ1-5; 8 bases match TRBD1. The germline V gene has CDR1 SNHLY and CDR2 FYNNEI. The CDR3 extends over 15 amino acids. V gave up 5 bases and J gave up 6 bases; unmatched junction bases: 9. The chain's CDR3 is CASSLQGAAFQPQHF. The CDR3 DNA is TGTGCCAGCAGTCTGCAGGGGGCAGCTTTTCAGCCCCAGCATTTT.

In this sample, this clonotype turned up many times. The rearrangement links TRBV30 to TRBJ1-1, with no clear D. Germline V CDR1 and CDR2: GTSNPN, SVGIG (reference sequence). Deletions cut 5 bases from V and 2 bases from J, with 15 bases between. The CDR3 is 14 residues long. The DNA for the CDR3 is TGTGCCTGGGGGAGGGAGACGACAAACACTGAAGCTTTCTTT. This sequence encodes CAWGRETTNTEAFF.

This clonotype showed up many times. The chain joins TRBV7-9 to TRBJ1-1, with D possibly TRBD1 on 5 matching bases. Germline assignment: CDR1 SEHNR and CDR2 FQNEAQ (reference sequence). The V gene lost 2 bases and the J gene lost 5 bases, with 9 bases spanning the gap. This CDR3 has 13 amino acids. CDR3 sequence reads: CASSLREGTEAFF. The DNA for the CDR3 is TGTGCCAGCAGCTTACGAGAGGGGACTGAAGCTTTCTTT.

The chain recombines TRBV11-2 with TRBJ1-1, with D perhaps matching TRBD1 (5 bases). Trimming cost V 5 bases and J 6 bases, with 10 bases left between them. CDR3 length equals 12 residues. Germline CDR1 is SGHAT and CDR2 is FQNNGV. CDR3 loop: CASSRGHPEAFF. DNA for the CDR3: TGTGCCAGCAGCCGAGGACACCCTGAAGCTTTCTTT.

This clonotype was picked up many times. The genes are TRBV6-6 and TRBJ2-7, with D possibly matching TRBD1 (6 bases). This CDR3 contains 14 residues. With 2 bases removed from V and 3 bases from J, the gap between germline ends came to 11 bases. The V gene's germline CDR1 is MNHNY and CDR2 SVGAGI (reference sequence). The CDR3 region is CASSYEDRYYEQYF. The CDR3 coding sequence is TGTGCCAGCAGTTACGAGGACAGATACTACGAGCAGTACTTC.